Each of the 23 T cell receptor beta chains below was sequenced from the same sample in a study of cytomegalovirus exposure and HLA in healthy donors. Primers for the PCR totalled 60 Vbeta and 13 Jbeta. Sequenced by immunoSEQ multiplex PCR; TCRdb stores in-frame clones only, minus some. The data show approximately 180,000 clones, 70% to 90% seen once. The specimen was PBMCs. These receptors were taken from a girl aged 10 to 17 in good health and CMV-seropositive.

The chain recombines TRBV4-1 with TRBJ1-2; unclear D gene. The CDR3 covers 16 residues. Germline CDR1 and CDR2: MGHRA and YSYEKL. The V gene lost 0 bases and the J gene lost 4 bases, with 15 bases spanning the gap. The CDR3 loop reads CASSQEAQTRGYGYTF. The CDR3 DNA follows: TGCGCCAGCAGCCAAGAAGCACAGACACGGGGCTATGGCTACACCTTC.

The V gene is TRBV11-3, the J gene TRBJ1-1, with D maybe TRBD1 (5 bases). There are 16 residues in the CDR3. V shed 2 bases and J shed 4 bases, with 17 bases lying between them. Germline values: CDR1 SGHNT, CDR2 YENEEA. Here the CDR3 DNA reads TGTGCCAGCAGCTTATCTCCCAGGGCCCTGGGCACTGAAGCTTTCTTT. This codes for CASSLSPRALGTEAFF.

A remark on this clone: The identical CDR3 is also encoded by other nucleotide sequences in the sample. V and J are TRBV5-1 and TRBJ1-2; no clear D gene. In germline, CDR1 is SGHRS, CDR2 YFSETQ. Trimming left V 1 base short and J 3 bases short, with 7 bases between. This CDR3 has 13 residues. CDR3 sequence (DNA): TGCGCCAGCAGCTTGAGCGGCGACTATGGCTACACCTTC. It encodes CASSLSGDYGYTF. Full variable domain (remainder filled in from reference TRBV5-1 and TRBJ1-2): KAGVTQTPRYLIKTRGQQVTLSCSPISGHRSVSWYQQTPGQGLQFLFEYFSETQRNKGNFPGRFSGRQFSNSRSEMNVSTLELGDSALYLCASSLSGDYGYTFGSGTRLTVV.

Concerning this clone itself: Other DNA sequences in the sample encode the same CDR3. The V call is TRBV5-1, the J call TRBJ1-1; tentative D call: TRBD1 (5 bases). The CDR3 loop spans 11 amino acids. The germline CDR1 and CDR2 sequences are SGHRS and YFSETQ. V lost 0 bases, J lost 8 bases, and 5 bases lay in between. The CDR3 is CASSLAGEAFF. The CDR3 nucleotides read TGCGCCAGCAGCTTGGCAGGGGAAGCTTTCTTT.

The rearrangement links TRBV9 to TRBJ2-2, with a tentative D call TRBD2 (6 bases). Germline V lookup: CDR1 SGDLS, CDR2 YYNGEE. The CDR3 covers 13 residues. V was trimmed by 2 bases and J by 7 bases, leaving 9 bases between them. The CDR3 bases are TGTGCCAGCAGCGTGTTGGAGGGCGGGGAGCTGTTTTTT. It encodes CASSVLEGGELFF. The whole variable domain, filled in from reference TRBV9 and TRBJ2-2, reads DSGVTQTPKHLITATGQRVTLRCSPRSGDLSVYWYQQSLDQGLQFLIQYYNGEERAKGNILERFSAQQFPDLHSELNLSSLELGDSALYFCASSVLEGGELFFGEGSRLTVL.

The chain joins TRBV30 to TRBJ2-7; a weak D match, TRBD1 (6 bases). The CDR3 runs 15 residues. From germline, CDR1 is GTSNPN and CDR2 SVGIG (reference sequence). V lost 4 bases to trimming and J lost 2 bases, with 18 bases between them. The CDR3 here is CAWTGLDRITYEQYF. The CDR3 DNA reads TGTGCCTGGACCGGTCTTGACAGGATTACCTACGAGCAGTACTTC.

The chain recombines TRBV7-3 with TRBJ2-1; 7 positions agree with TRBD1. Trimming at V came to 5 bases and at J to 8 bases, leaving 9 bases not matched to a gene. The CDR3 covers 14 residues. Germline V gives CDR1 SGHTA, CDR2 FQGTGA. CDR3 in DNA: TGTGCCAGCAGCCGTGACAGGGAAGGCGATGAGCAGTTCTTC. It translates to CASSRDREGDEQFF. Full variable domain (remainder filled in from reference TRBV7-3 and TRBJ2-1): GAGVSQTPSNKVTEKGKYVELRCDPISGHTALYWYRQSLGQGPEFLIYFQGTGAADDSGLPNDRFFAVRPEGSVSTLKIQRTERGDSAVYLCASSRDREGDEQFFGPGTRLTVL.

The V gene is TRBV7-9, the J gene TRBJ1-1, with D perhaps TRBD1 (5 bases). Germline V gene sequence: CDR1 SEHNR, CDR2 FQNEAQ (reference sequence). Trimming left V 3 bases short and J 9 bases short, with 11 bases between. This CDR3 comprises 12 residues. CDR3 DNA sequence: TGTGCCAGCAGCTTTCTCAACAGGAAAGCTTTCTTT. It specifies CASSFLNRKAFF.

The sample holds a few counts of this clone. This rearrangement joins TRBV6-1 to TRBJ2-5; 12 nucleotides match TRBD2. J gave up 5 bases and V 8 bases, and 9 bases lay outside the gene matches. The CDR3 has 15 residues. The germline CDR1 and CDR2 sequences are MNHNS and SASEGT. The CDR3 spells CASGNLAGGHETQYF. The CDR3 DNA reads TGTGCCAGCGGAAATCTAGCGGGGGGGCATGAGACCCAGTACTTC.

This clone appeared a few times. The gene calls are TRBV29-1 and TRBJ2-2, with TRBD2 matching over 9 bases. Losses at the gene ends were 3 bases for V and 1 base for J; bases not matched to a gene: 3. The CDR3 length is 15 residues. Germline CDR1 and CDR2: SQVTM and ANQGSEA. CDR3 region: CSVDAGGRNTGELFF. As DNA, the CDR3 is TGCAGCGTTGACGCGGGGGGGAGGAACACCGGGGAGCTGTTTTTT.

The CDR3 here is CASSLVAAPNEQFF. Written as DNA, the CDR3 is TGTGCCAGCAGCTTAGTGGCGGCCCCAAATGAGCAGTTCTTC. The chain carries TRBV11-2 and TRBJ2-1; D is undetermined. This CDR3 comprises 14 residues. CDR1 and CDR2 from the germline V gene are SGHAT and FQNNGV. V shed 1 base and J shed 7 bases, with 11 bases lying between them.

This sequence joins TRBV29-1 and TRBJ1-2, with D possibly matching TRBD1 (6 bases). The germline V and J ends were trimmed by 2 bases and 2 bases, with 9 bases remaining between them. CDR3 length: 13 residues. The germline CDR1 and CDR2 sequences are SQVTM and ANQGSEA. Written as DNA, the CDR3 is TGCAGCGTTGAAACAGGGCGGAACTATGGCTACACCTTC. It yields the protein CSVETGRNYGYTF.

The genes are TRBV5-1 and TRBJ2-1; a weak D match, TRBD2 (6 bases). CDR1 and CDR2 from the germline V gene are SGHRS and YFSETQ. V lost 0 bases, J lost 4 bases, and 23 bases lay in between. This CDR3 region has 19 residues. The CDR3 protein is CASSLAPLWQLGGYNEQFF. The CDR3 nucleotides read TGCGCCAGCAGCTTGGCCCCCTTGTGGCAACTGGGGGGATACAATGAGCAGTTCTTC.

CDR3 region: CASSVRVTGVPHEQYF. For the CDR3, the DNA is TGTGCCAGCAGCGTAAGGGTGACAGGGGTTCCCCACGAGCAGTACTTC. The chain recombines TRBV9 with TRBJ2-7, with TRBD1 matching 8 bases. The J segment lost 5 bases and the V segment lost 1 base, leaving 11 bases of the junction unmatched. The CDR3 has 16 residues. CDR1 and CDR2 (germline): SGDLS, YYNGEE.

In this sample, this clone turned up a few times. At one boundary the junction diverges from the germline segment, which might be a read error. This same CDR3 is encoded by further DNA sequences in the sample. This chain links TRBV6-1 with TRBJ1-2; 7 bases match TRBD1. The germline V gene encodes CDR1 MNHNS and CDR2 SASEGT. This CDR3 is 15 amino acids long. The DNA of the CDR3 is TGTGCCAGCAGTGAACTGACAGGGCCTAATTATGGCTACACCTTC. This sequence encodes CASSELTGPNYGYTF.

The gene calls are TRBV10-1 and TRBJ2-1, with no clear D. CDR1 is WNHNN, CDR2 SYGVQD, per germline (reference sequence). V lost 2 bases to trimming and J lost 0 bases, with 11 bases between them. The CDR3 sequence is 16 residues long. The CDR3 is CASSEVHPGSYNEQFF. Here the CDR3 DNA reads TGCGCCAGCAGTGAGGTGCATCCGGGCTCCTACAATGAGCAGTTCTTC.

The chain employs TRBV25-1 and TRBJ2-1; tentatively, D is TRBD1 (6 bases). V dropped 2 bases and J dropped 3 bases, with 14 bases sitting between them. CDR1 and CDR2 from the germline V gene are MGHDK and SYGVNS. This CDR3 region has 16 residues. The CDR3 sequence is CASSEGWGQLYNEQFF. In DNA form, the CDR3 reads TGTGCCAGCAGTGAAGGGTGGGGGCAGCTCTACAATGAGCAGTTCTTC.

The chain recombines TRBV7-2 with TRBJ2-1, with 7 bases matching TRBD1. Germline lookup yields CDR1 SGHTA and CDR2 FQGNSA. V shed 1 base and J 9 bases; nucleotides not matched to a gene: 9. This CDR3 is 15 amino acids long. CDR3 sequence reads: CASSLGPGGRGEQFF. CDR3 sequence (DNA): TGTGCCAGCAGCTTAGGTCCAGGGGGTAGGGGTGAGCAGTTCTTC.

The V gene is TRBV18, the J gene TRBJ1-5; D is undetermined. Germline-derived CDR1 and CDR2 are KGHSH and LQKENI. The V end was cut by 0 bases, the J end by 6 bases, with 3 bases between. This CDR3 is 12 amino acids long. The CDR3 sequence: CASSPPAQPQHF. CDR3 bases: TGTGCCAGCTCACCACCGGCTCAGCCCCAGCATTTT.

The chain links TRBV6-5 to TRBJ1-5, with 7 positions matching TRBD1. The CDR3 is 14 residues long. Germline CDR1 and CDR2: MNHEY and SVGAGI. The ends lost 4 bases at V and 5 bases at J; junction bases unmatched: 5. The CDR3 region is CASSSRGAHQPQHF. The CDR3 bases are TGTGCCAGCAGTTCCAGGGGGGCCCATCAGCCCCAGCATTTT.

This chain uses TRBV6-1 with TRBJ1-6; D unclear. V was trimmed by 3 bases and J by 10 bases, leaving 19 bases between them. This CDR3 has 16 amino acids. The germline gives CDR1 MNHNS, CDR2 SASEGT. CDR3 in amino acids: CASSDPRLGLKSPLHF. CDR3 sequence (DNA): TGTGCCAGCAGTGACCCGAGACTTGGTCTCAAGTCACCCCTCCACTTT.

CDR3 protein: CAWEDRRDTEAFF. DNA of the CDR3: TGTGCCTGGGAGGATCGGAGGGACACTGAAGCTTTCTTT. The genes are TRBV30 and TRBJ1-1; unclear D gene. V dropped 5 bases and J dropped 3 bases, with 13 bases sitting between them. Per the germline V gene, CDR1 is GTSNPN and CDR2 is SVGIG (reference sequence). This CDR3 is built from 13 residues.

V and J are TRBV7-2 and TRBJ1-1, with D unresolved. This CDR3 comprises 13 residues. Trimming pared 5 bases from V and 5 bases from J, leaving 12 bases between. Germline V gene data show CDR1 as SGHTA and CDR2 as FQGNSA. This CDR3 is CASSPRRVTEAFF. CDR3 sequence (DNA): TGTGCCAGCAGCCCGCGGAGGGTAACTGAAGCTTTCTTT.